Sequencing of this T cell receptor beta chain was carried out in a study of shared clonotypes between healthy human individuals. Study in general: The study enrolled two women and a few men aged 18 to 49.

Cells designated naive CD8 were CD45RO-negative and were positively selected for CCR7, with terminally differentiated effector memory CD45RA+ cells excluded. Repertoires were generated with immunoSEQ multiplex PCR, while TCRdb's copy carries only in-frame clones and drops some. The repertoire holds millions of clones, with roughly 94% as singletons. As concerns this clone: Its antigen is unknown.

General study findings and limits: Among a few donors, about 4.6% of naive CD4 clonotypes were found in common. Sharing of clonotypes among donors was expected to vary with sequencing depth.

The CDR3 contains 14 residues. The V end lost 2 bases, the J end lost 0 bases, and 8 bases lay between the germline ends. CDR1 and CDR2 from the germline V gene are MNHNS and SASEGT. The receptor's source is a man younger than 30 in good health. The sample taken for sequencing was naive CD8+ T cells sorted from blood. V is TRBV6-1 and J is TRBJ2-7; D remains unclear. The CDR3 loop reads CASSEYDGSYEQYF. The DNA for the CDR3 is TGTGCCAGCAGTGAATACGACGGCTCCTACGAGCAGTACTTC.